The T cell receptor beta chain described here comes from a study of T cell changes during pregnancy in multiple sclerosis (dated by TCRdb to between 2018 and 2020). As for the study more broadly: In women with multiple sclerosis, the researchers looked at how the T cell repertoire shifted as pregnancy progressed.

CDR3 length: 17 amino acids, cysteine to phenylalanine. The kept DNA is CDR3 alone, 51 bases in frame from the first base. V drops 1 base and J drops 0 bases, leaving 15 bases in between. Based on the germline V gene (reference sequence), the CDR1 and CDR2 sequences are SEHNR and FQNEAQ. This clone came up once. Its cognate antigen has yet to be identified. No much larger clone exists at a distance of one base, and base qualities are not known. The library relied on the immunoSEQ multiplex PCR assay. TCRdb took this table from immuneACCESS and kept in-frame rearrangements with V and J called. Such tables lack part of the clones; where checked against another copy, unresolved V genes explain under half of the gap, and the rest is unexplained. The sample records 29,000 or so clones, roughly 87% of which are singletons. The ten largest make up 6.9% of the sample.

The material sequenced was CD8+ T cells from peripheral blood mononuclear cells, taken in the second trimester of pregnancy. The origin of this receptor is a female donor with multiple sclerosis, enrolled in a pregnancy study. The V and J segments used are TRBV7-9 and TRBJ1-1; the best D guess is TRBD1, with 5 bases matching. CDR3 protein: CASSLEQAYLMNTEAFF. The nucleotide sequence is given as TGTGCCAGCAGCTTAGAACAGGCCTACCTCATGAACACTGAAGCTTTCTTT.